Each of the 21 T cell receptor beta chains below was sequenced from the same sample in a study of blood T cell repertoires in COVID-19. Here immunoSEQ multiplex PCR was the method, and the copy in TCRdb shows in-frame clones only, minus some. The sample holds fewer than 120,000 clones; about 85% are singletons and the top ten take 4.8%. What was sequenced was peripheral blood. Every receptor here comes from a human donor in a cohort sampled during active COVID-19.

The chain couples TRBV6-5 to TRBJ1-1; D is ambiguous. V was trimmed by 5 bases and J by 0 bases, leaving 10 bases between them. This CDR3 comprises 14 residues. Germline CDR1 and CDR2: MNHEY and SVGAGI. CDR3 amino acids: CASSPELLNTEAFF. CDR3 nucleotides: TGTGCCAGCAGTCCCGAGCTCCTGAACACTGAAGCTTTCTTT.

Only a few counts were recorded for this clone. This chain connects TRBV5-5 to TRBJ1-2; 8 bases are a match to TRBD1. V lost 4 bases to trimming and J lost 7 bases; unmatched junction nucleotides: 6. The CDR3 totals 13 residues. Germline V gene lookup returns CDR1 SGHKS and CDR2 YYEKEE (reference sequence). CDR3 sequence: CASSPDRGAGYTF. DNA of the CDR3: TGTGCCAGCAGCCCCGACAGGGGTGCTGGCTACACCTTC.

The chain employs TRBV19 and TRBJ2-1, with D possibly matching TRBD2 (5 bases). CDR3 length: 15 amino acids. CDR1 is LNHDA and CDR2 is SQIVND in the germline V gene (reference sequence). Trimming pared 4 bases from V and 2 bases from J, leaving 12 bases between. The chain's CDR3 is CASSRVSGTYNEQFF. The DNA of the CDR3 is TGTGCCAGTAGTAGGGTAAGCGGCACCTACAATGAGCAGTTCTTC.

This clone was detected only once. The chain uses TRBV4-1 and TRBJ2-7; 8 bases are shared with TRBD1. Per germline, CDR1 MGHRA and CDR2 YSYEKL. With 4 bases clipped from V and 2 bases from J, the junction kept 13 bases outside the gene matches. The CDR3 has 17 amino acids. The DNA for the CDR3 is TGCGCCAGCAGCCTGGCGCAGGGGGCGAGGAACCCCTACGAGCAGTACTTC. Translation gives CASSLAQGARNPYEQYF.

This clone occurred once. The chain uses TRBV28 and TRBJ2-1; 15 bases are shared with TRBD2. Germline lookup yields CDR1 MDHEN and CDR2 SYDVKM. The ends lost 5 bases at V and 0 bases at J; junction bases unmatched: 8. This CDR3 spans 19 amino acids. The CDR3 protein is CASSKPGLAGGSSYNEQFF. CDR3 in DNA: TGTGCCAGCAGTAAACCGGGACTAGCGGGAGGATCCTCCTACAATGAGCAGTTCTTC. The full variable domain, completed using reference TRBV28 and TRBJ2-1, is DVKVTQSSRYLVKRTGEKVFLECVQDMDHENMFWYRQDPGLGLRLIYFSYDVKMKEKGDIPEGYSVSREKKERFSLILESASTNQTSMYLCASSKPGLAGGSSYNEQFFGPGTRLTVL.

The rearrangement uses TRBV6-5 and TRBJ2-5; 8 positions match TRBD1. Germline assignment: CDR1 MNHEY and CDR2 SVGAGI. This CDR3 contains 15 residues. J gave up 1 base and V 7 bases, and 8 bases lay outside the gene matches. CDR3 residues: CASTYRTGTQETQYF. CDR3 bases: TGTGCCAGCACCTACCGGACAGGGACCCAAGAGACCCAGTACTTC.

The gene calls are TRBV24-1 and TRBJ2-3; possibly TRBD1 for D (5 bases). Trimming cost V 1 base and J 0 bases, with 22 bases left between them. Germline values: CDR1 KGHDR, CDR2 SFDVKD. There are 20 residues in the CDR3. CDR3 protein: CATSDLISRLGVLSTDTQYF. The CDR3 DNA sequence: TGTGCCACCAGTGATTTAATTTCACGGTTAGGGGTACTAAGCACAGATACGCAGTATTTT.

The chain is built from TRBV29-1 and TRBJ2-1; 9 nucleotides align to TRBD2. CDR1 is SQVTM, CDR2 ANQGSEA, per germline. V lost 5 bases, J lost 5 bases, and 10 bases stayed unmatched. The CDR3 is 15 residues long. Written as DNA, the CDR3 is TGCAGCGTTCGGGGGTCGGCTAGCGGGAACAATGAGCAGTTCTTC. Translation: CSVRGSASGNNEQFF.

This chain connects TRBV6-6 to TRBJ1-6, with D maybe TRBD1 (5 bases). Germline CDR1 reads MNHNY; CDR2 reads SVGAGI (reference sequence). The CDR3 spans 15 residues. Trimming stripped 0 bases from V and 10 bases from J, with 13 bases between. CDR3 nucleotides: TGTGCCAGCAGTTACTCTTGGCAGGGAGGGTCACCCCTCCACTTT. This gives the protein CASSYSWQGGSPLHF.

The CDR3 coding sequence is TGTGCCACCAGTGATTTGGTGACAGGGGGCTACAATGAGCAGTTCTTC. Translation gives CATSDLVTGGYNEQFF. This chain links TRBV24-1 with TRBJ2-1; 9 nucleotides agree with TRBD1. This CDR3 has 16 residues. J gave up 3 bases and V 0 bases, and 2 bases lay outside the gene matches. The V gene's germline CDR1 is KGHDR and CDR2 SFDVKD.

In regard to this clone: The missing conserved phenylalanine or tryptophan at the end of this CDR3 makes a read error likely. No DNA is shown, since the ends of the CDR3 on it are uncertain; the CDR3 is the one TCRdb lists. This chain uses TRBV24-1 with TRBJ2-7; TRBD2 was called by the table and not checked on the DNA. The germline V gene has CDR1 KGHDR and CDR2 SFDVKD. 12 amino acids form the CDR3, both terminal residues included. The CDR3 loop is CATVGQGRDSLL.

The V call is TRBV5-4, the J call TRBJ2-7, with D tentatively TRBD2 (5 bases). The CDR3 spans 16 residues. Germline V lookup: CDR1 SGHNT, CDR2 YYREEE (reference sequence). Between the trimmed V and J ends, which lost 4 bases and 6 bases, there was a span of 23 bases. The CDR3 DNA reads TGTGCCAGCAGCGTTGGAGGCTCGGGCGGCGTGAGCGAGCAGTACTTC. Amino acids: CASSVGGSGGVSEQYF.

This rearrangement joins TRBV29-1 to TRBJ2-6; TRBD1 matches 7 bases. Germline V gene lookup returns CDR1 SQVTM and CDR2 ANQGSEA. Trimming at V came to 7 bases and at J to 2 bases, leaving 5 bases not matched to a gene. This CDR3 comprises 14 residues. This chain's CDR3 is CSAADRAGANVLTF. CDR3 in DNA: TGCAGCGCTGCAGACAGGGCTGGGGCCAACGTCCTGACTTTC.

The chain links TRBV7-8 to TRBJ2-1, with 12 bases aligning to TRBD2. V gave up 5 bases and J gave up 7 bases; unmatched junction bases: 6. Germline-derived CDR1 and CDR2 are SGHVS and FQNEAQ. The CDR3 length is 15 residues. The CDR3 spells CASSPSGGAGNEQFF. Written as DNA, the CDR3 is TGTGCCAGCAGCCCTAGCGGGGGGGCGGGGAATGAGCAGTTCTTC. Drawing the rest from reference TRBV7-8 and TRBJ2-1, the complete variable domain is GAGVSQSPRYKVAKRGQDVALRCDPISGHVSLFWYQQALGQGPEFLTYFQNEAQLDKSGLPSDRFFAERPEGSVSTLKIQRTQQEDSAVYLCASSPSGGAGNEQFFGPGTRLTVL.

Here the CDR3 DNA reads TGTGCCAGCAGCCCCGGGTCGGAGACGTTGGGCTACACCTTC. Its protein product is CASSPGSETLGYTF. This rearrangement joins TRBV3-1 (or the pseudogene TRBV3-2) to TRBJ1-2; no clear D. The CDR3 is made up of 14 amino acids. CDR1 is LGHDT, CDR2 YNNKEL, per germline (reference sequence). The V and J ends lost 4 bases and 8 bases respectively, with 17 bases between them.

The genes are TRBV3-1 (or the pseudogene TRBV3-2) and TRBJ1-2; D is undetermined. This CDR3 comprises 15 residues. Germline-derived CDR1 and CDR2 are LGHDT and YNNKEL (reference sequence). V lost 0 bases and J 2 bases, leaving 10 bases between the germline ends. The CDR3 DNA sequence: TGTGCCAGCAGCCAAGAATTGGCCTTCAACTATGGCTACACCTTC. Translated, it gives CASSQELAFNYGYTF.

The chain links TRBV23-1 to TRBJ2-7, with 8 nucleotides matching TRBD1. TRBV23-1 is marked as an open reading frame, function uncertain. J was trimmed by 1 base and V by 10 bases; bases with no gene match: 15. CDR3 length: 16 residues. CDR3 coding DNA: TGCGCCACCCCGGACAGGGCCTTACTCTATTCCTACGAGCAGTACTTC. It is translated as CATPDRALLYSYEQYF.

The chain joins TRBV3-1 (or the pseudogene TRBV3-2) to TRBJ1-5; tentatively, D is TRBD1 (6 bases). The CDR3 runs 15 residues. The ends were cut back, 2 bases at V and 6 bases at J, with 14 bases in the middle. Per the germline V gene, CDR1 is LGHDT and CDR2 is YNNKEL (reference sequence). CDR3 DNA: TGTGCCAGCAGCCAAACGGACAGTTTAAGTCAGCCCCAGCATTTT. Translation: CASSQTDSLSQPQHF.

This chain's CDR3 is CASSFQGTGGLKNIQYF. The CDR3 nucleotides are TGTGCCAGCAGTTTTCAGGGTACTGGTGGCTTAAAAAACATTCAGTACTTC. The V gene is TRBV5-5, the J gene TRBJ2-4; D perhaps matches TRBD1 (5 bases). Trimming left V 5 bases short and J 4 bases short, with 22 bases between. Germline V CDR1 and CDR2: SGHKS, YYEKEE (reference sequence). This CDR3 comprises 17 residues. Based on the CDR3 plus reference TRBV5-5 and TRBJ2-4, the full variable domain is DAGVTQSPTHLIKTRGQQVTLRCSPISGHKSVSWYQQVLGQGPQFIFQYYEKEERGRGNFPDRFSARQFPNYSSELNVNALLLGDSALYLCASSFQGTGGLKNIQYFGAGTRLSVL.

The chain recombines TRBV19 with TRBJ1-2; 7 positions match TRBD1. V shed 7 bases and J 8 bases; nucleotides not matched to a gene: 10. The germline V gene encodes CDR1 LNHDA and CDR2 SQIVND (reference sequence). The CDR3 spans 13 residues. The chain's CDR3 is CASIPAGGYGYTF. Written as DNA, the CDR3 is TGTGCCAGTATCCCCGCAGGGGGTTACGGCTACACCTTC.

This chain joins TRBV24-1 and TRBJ2-7, with 9 bases lining up with TRBD1. With V trimmed by 3 bases and J by 3 bases, 5 bases remained unmatched. Germline CDR1 is KGHDR and CDR2 is SFDVKD. The CDR3 runs to 15 residues. DNA of the CDR3: TGTGCCACCAGTGATCAAACAGGGGGCGACTACGAGCAGTACTTC. Protein: CATSDQTGGDYEQYF.